Each of the 23 T cell receptor beta chains below was sequenced from the same sample in a study of high-grade serous ovarian cancer treatment subgroups. Assay: immunoSEQ multiplex PCR; the TCRdb copy retains only in-frame clones and omits some. The sample yields some 40,000 clones, 79% seen once. The tumor samples were collected prior to definitive surgery or chemotherapy. Sequencing was done on a sample of tumor tissue. These receptors were collected from a human donor with high-grade serous ovarian cancer.

The J gene is TRBJ1-5, the V gene TRBV28, with 9 bases fitting TRBD1. Looked up from germline, CDR1 is MDHEN and CDR2 is SYDVKM. Trimming took 5 bases from V and 7 from J; bases not matched to a gene: 6. The CDR3 sequence is 14 residues long. CDR3 bases: TGTGCCAGCAGTAAACAGGGGGCTGTGCAGCCCCAGCATTTT. It translates to CASSKQGAVQPQHF.

This clone ranks as large. V gene TRBV18 combines with J gene TRBJ1-1, with no clear D. Germline CDR1 reads KGHSH; CDR2 reads LQKENI. V was clipped by 0 bases and J by 0 bases, with 2 bases between them. The CDR3 loop spans 13 amino acids. The DNA for the CDR3 is TGTGCCAGCTCACCACCGCTGAACACTGAAGCTTTCTTT. Amino acid sequence: CASSPPLNTEAFF.

This clone turned up a few times. The chain couples TRBV2 to TRBJ1-6; D gene uncertain. Germline CDR1 SNHLY, CDR2 FYNNEI. There are 14 residues in the CDR3. V lost 8 bases and J lost 10, with 18 bases in between. The CDR3 loop is CASRTANVGSPLHF. CDR3 bases: TGTGCCAGCCGTACAGCGAATGTTGGCTCACCCCTCCACTTT. The whole variable domain, remainder taken from reference TRBV2 and TRBJ1-6, is EPEVTQTPSHQVTQMGQEVILRCVPISNHLYFYWYRQILGQKVEFLVSFYNNEISEKSEIFDDQFSVERPDGSNFTLKIRSTKLEDSAMYFCASRTANVGSPLHFGNGTRLTVT.

The J gene is TRBJ2-1, the V gene TRBV2, with 11 positions matching TRBD1. Losses at the gene ends were 6 bases for V and 8 bases for J; bases not matched to a gene: 12. There are 16 residues in the CDR3. Germline CDR1 reads SNHLY; CDR2 reads FYNNEI. In DNA form, the CDR3 reads TGTGCCAGCAGGGAAAGCCGGGACAGGGGGTTCGATGAGCAGTTCTTC. Residues: CASRESRDRGFDEQFF.

The V and J genes are TRBV11-2 and TRBJ2-1; D remains unclear. Germline lookup yields CDR1 SGHAT and CDR2 FQNNGV. The CDR3 loop spans 14 amino acids. Between the trimmed V and J ends, which lost 0 bases and 8 bases, there was a span of 11 bases. The CDR3 region has the DNA TGTGCCAGCAGCTTAGATTTCCAGCTGGATGAGCAGTTCTTC. Amino acids: CASSLDFQLDEQFF. The entire variable domain, with the rest obtained from reference TRBV11-2 and TRBJ2-1, is as follows: EAGVAQSPRYKIIEKRQSVAFWCNPISGHATLYWYQQILGQGPKLLIQFQNNGVVDDSQLPKDRFSAERLKGVDSTLKIQPAKLEDSAVYLCASSLDFQLDEQFFGPGTRLTVL.

The chain carries TRBV15 and TRBJ1-2; D is unclear. The germline V gene has CDR1 LNHNV and CDR2 YYDKDF (reference sequence). This CDR3 has 14 residues. Trimming took 0 bases from V and 5 from J, leaving 10 bases between them. CDR3 DNA: TGTGCCACCAGCAGAGACTCCGCGGGTTATGGCTACACCTTC. This sequence encodes CATSRDSAGYGYTF.

V is TRBV16 and J is TRBJ1-4, with TRBD1 identical over 11 bases. Per the germline V gene, CDR1 is KGHSY and CDR2 is FQNENV. Trimming cost V 6 bases and J 5 bases; bases outside gene matches: 2. This CDR3 contains 14 residues. CDR3 sequence (DNA): TGTGCCAGCAGTGGGGACAGGGGGAATGAAAAACTGTTTTTT. Translation: CASSGDRGNEKLFF.

The chain couples TRBV28 to TRBJ1-3; maybe TRBD1 (5 bases). This CDR3 is built from 12 residues. Germline lookup yields CDR1 MDHEN and CDR2 SYDVKM. V was pared by 6 bases and J by 3 bases, with 6 bases between. The DNA of the CDR3 is TGTGCCAGCAGAGACAGTGGAAACACCATATATTTT. This encodes CASRDSGNTIYF.

The rearrangement joins TRBV30 to TRBJ1-6; D is perhaps TRBD1 (6 bases). Trimming cost V 0 bases and J 2 bases, with 14 bases left between them. The CDR3 extends over 17 amino acids. Germline values: CDR1 GTSNPN, CDR2 SVGIG (reference sequence). CDR3 sequence: CAWSVHRVAPYNSPLHF. CDR3 nucleotide sequence: TGTGCCTGGAGTGTACACAGGGTGGCCCCCTATAATTCACCCCTCCACTTT.

The chain links TRBV7-2 to TRBJ2-1; D unresolved. The CDR3 is 13 amino acids. CDR1 is SGHTA, CDR2 FQGNSA, per germline. Trimming left V 0 bases short and J 5 bases short, with 5 bases between. Here the CDR3 DNA reads TGTGCCAGCAGCTTAGCGGGCCACAATGAGCAGTTCTTC. Amino acids: CASSLAGHNEQFF. The complete variable domain, with remaining parts taken from reference TRBV7-2 and TRBJ2-1, reads GAGVSQSPSNKVTEKGKDVELRCDPISGHTALYWYRQSLGQGLEFLIYFQGNSAPDKSGLPSDRFSAERTGGSVSTLTIQRTQQEDSAVYLCASSLAGHNEQFFGPGTRLTVL.

This clone came up a few times. This rearrangement joins TRBV4-1 to TRBJ1-5, with D hard to call. With 0 bases removed from V and 2 bases from J, the gap between germline ends came to 5 bases. The CDR3 is made up of 14 amino acids. From germline, CDR1 is MGHRA and CDR2 YSYEKL. CDR3 in amino acids: CASSQDGGNQPQHF. The CDR3 nucleotides read TGCGCCAGCAGCCAAGACGGGGGCAATCAGCCCCAGCATTTT.

J is TRBJ2-5 and V is TRBV7-9; 7 bases map to TRBD2. Germline V gene sequence: CDR1 SEHNR, CDR2 FQNEAQ (reference sequence). This CDR3 comprises 13 residues. After removal of 4 bases from V and 7 bases from J, the junction contained 6 bases not matched to a gene. This chain's CDR3 is CASSYTSEGTQYF. CDR3 bases: TGTGCCAGCAGCTATACTAGCGAGGGGACCCAGTACTTC.

The chain has TRBV19 and TRBJ1-2, with a weak D call TRBD1 (5 bases). Trimming left V 5 bases short and J 0 bases short, with 13 bases between. CDR1 is LNHDA and CDR2 is SQIVND in the germline V gene (reference sequence). This CDR3 has 15 residues. CDR3 protein: CASSERRGANYGYTF. The CDR3 region has the DNA TGTGCCAGTAGTGAGCGGAGGGGAGCTAACTATGGCTACACCTTC. The variable domain in full, completed from reference TRBV19 and TRBJ1-2, reads DGGITQSPKYLFRKEGQNVTLSCEQNLNHDAMYWYRQDPGQGLRLIYYSQIVNDFQKGDIAEGYSVSREKKESFPLTVTSAQKNPTAFYLCASSERRGANYGYTFGSGTRLTVV.

This sequence joins TRBV4-2 and TRBJ1-4, with TRBD1 as a possible D gene (5 bases). Trimming took off 4 bases at V and 5 bases at J, with 14 bases between the two ends. Germline loops: CDR1 LGHNA, CDR2 YNFKEQ. The CDR3 loop spans 15 amino acids. The CDR3 DNA follows: TGTGCCAGCAGCCTCTTTGCGCGGACAAATGAAAAACTGTTTTTT. Translating gives CASSLFARTNEKLFF.

This chain joins TRBV9 and TRBJ2-2, with D uncertain. The CDR3 runs 13 residues. Germline CDR1 reads SGDLS; CDR2 reads YYNGEE. Deletions cut 0 bases from V and 3 bases from J, with 3 bases between. CDR3 DNA sequence: TGTGCCAGCAGCGTAGAGTACACCGGGGAGCTGTTTTTT. Translation gives CASSVEYTGELFF. The full variable domain, with the rest looked up from reference TRBV9 and TRBJ2-2, is DSGVTQTPKHLITATGQRVTLRCSPRSGDLSVYWYQQSLDQGLQFLIQYYNGEERAKGNILERFSAQQFPDLHSELNLSSLELGDSALYFCASSVEYTGELFFGEGSRLTVL.

This chain joins TRBV7-2 and TRBJ2-7; 7 bases agree with TRBD2. Losses at the gene ends were 5 bases for V and 0 bases for J; bases not matched to a gene: 13. The CDR3 has 17 residues. Germline V gene data show CDR1 as SGHTA and CDR2 as FQGNSA. DNA of the CDR3: TGTGCCAGCAGCCCCGGGGAGGGCAGCGGGTACTCCTACGAGCAGTACTTC. Its protein is CASSPGEGSGYSYEQYF.

The chain combines TRBV7-2 with TRBJ2-1, with TRBD2 identical over 9 bases. Germline-derived CDR1 and CDR2 are SGHTA and FQGNSA. The CDR3 has 16 residues. The V and J ends lost 1 base and 16 bases, in that order; junction bases with no gene match: 17. The CDR3 protein is CASSLDAASGARQPFF. The CDR3 coding sequence is TGTGCCAGCAGCTTAGACGCGGCTAGCGGGGCCCGGCAACCATTCTTC.

The chain combines TRBV19 with TRBJ2-2, with D hard to call. The germline V gene has CDR1 LNHDA and CDR2 SQIVND (reference sequence). V shed 9 bases and J shed 8 bases, with 10 bases lying between them. This CDR3 is 11 amino acids long. The CDR3 sequence: CARDQPGELFF. CDR3 coding DNA: TGTGCCAGGGACCAACCTGGGGAGCTGTTTTTT.

The chain employs TRBV11-3 and TRBJ1-2; the D gene is possibly TRBD1 (5 bases). Germline V CDR1 and CDR2: SGHNT, YENEEA. The length of the CDR3 is 14 residues. V was pared by 0 bases and J by 4 bases, with 9 bases between. CDR3 amino acids: CASSLDQGGYGYTF. The DNA of the CDR3 is TGTGCCAGCAGCTTAGATCAGGGTGGCTATGGCTACACCTTC.

The chain links TRBV25-1 to TRBJ2-2, with a tentative D call TRBD1 (5 bases). Germline loops: CDR1 MGHDK, CDR2 SYGVNS. The CDR3 has 16 residues. Deletions cut 2 bases from V and 4 bases from J, with 14 bases between. In DNA, the CDR3 is TGTGCCAGCAGTGAACCCAGGGTGGCTTCCACCGGGGAGCTGTTTTTT. It translates to CASSEPRVASTGELFF.

The chain is built from TRBV12-2 and TRBJ1-5; the DNA was not compared with TRBD1, the D call given in the table. TRBV12-2 counts as a pseudogene. The CDR3 covers 16 residues. In DNA, the CDR3 is TGTGCAAGTCGCCGGAGTACAGGGTACGACAATCAGCCCCAGCATTTT. This translates into CASRRSTGYDNQPQHF.

V and J are TRBV5-6 and TRBJ2-2; 7 bases match TRBD2. The J segment lost 6 bases and the V segment lost 6 bases, leaving 14 bases of the junction unmatched. This CDR3 has 16 amino acids. Per the germline V gene, CDR1 is SGHDT and CDR2 is YYEEEE. Written as DNA, the CDR3 is TGTGCCAGCACCGAGCGGGGACGACCTCGGGCCGGGGAGCTGTTTTTT. Translating gives CASTERGRPRAGELFF.

The chain employs TRBV4-1 and TRBJ1-1; 12 bases map to TRBD1. The length of the CDR3 is 15 residues. Germline V lookup: CDR1 MGHRA, CDR2 YSYEKL. The trim removed 3 bases at V and 9 bases at J, leaving 8 bases unmatched. Written as DNA, the CDR3 is TGCGCCAGCAGCCACGAGGGACAGGGGGCAAAGAAAGCTTTCTTT. Translation gives CASSHEGQGAKKAFF.